This T cell receptor (beta chain) originates from a study of T cells in Graves' hyperthyroidism and ophthalmopathy. Study results and limitations: Ophthalmopathy, which appeared later, was predicted by the model a median about 6 months before onset. Also found in blood were most expanded thyroid clonotypes above 0.001.

Amplification of TCR beta CDR3 regions used RNA as the template. First-round RT-PCR with HTBI primers amplified the TCR CDR3 region. TCRdb fed the multiplex PCR reads into MiXCR, producing one record per CDR3 protein. The table records 450,000 to 500,000 distinct CDR3 sequences, about 22% of them present only once. This clonotype was observed a few times. Its specificity is unknown. At one of its ends the junction is not consistent with the germline gene, which may arise from a read error. Clinical symptoms, serum thyroxine and TRAb, thyroid ultrasound and orbital computed tomography together formed the diagnostic basis. The PBMCs were sourced from fresh peripheral blood (approximately 9 ml). The sample comprised blood. This TCR derives from a woman in her 70s with Graves' ophthalmopathy.

CDR3 protein: CSASAVNSGELFF. The CDR3 DNA sequence: TGCAGTGCTAGCGCGGTGAACTCCGGGGAGCTGTTTTTT. The chain couples TRBV20-1 to TRBJ2-2; D not resolved. From germline, CDR1 is DFQATT and CDR2 SNEGSKA (reference sequence). This CDR3 has 13 residues.